These 6 T cell receptor beta chains share one sample of origin, sequenced in a study of CXCR3-negative and CXCR3-positive naive CD8 T cells. Carrying UMI labels, the TRB cDNA libraries were prepared through 5' RACE. Using the 5' RACE reads, TCRdb records one entry per CDR3 protein without DNA. The sample holds about 58,000 distinct CDR3 sequences. Sequencing was performed on naive CXCR3- CD8+ T cells from blood. The sample's subset: CD45RO-CCR7+CD27+CD95- naive CD8+ T cells lacking CXCR3 (TNR3-). These receptors came from a human donor in good health. Some clones in this sample may be carry-over from other donors' samples.

V and J are TRBV7-8 and TRBJ1-2. Germline assignment: CDR1 SGHVS and CDR2 FQNEAQ. The CDR3 extends over 12 amino acids. CDR3 sequence: CASSFIADGYTF.

This chain uses TRBV15 with TRBJ1-4. Per germline, CDR1 LNHNV and CDR2 YYDKDF (reference sequence). The CDR3 consists of 15 residues. The CDR3 loop reads CATSRGAAANEKLFF.

The chain has TRBV5-8 and TRBJ2-2. Germline CDR1 is SGHTS and CDR2 is YDEGEE. The CDR3 loop spans 16 amino acids. CDR3 in amino acids: CASSLVGWEYGGELFF.

J is TRBJ2-7 and V is TRBV12-3 or TRBV12-4. The CDR3 is made up of 13 amino acids. CDR3 sequence reads: CASSLSSSYEQYF.

The gene calls are TRBV6-2 or TRBV6-3 and TRBJ2-2. This CDR3 region has 15 residues. The germline V gene encodes CDR1 MNHEY and CDR2 SVGEGT. Here the CDR3 reads CASSFTPANTGEMFF.

The rearrangement uses TRBV4-2 and TRBJ1-1; TCRdb names TRBD1, which stays unverified in the absence of DNA. Germline V lookup: CDR1 LGHNA, CDR2 YNFKEQ. CDR3 size: 15 residues. The CDR3 is CASTPSDRGGTEAFF.